This T cell receptor beta chain was identified in a study of T cells after yellow fever vaccination. Study outcomes and limitations: When the response was secondary, it was weaker but reached its peak faster, day 5 versus 15. The booster saw the reappearance of most primary-vaccination clones (approximately 96% CD4, 80% to 90% CD8). Repertoires sorted by FACS could include abundant clonotypes that are contaminants from the bulk population.

This clonotype was seen repeatedly, ten times or more. Its antigen is undetermined. Germline V gene data show CDR1 as LGHNA and CDR2 as YSLEER. The CDR3 runs to 15 residues. Trimming removed 0 bases at V and 3 bases at J, with 6 bases between. TCR cDNA was made by 5'RACE template switching, adding a universal primer site and UMIs. TCRdb ran MiXCR on the 5' RACE reads and lists one entry per CDR3 protein. The sample yields roughly 180,000 distinct CDR3 sequences, 6.2% seen once. This chain uses TRBV4-3 with TRBJ2-6; no reliable D call. This TCR derives from a man aged 18 to 30 who received the YFV17D yellow fever vaccine. The specimen comprised CD4+ T cells sorted from PBMCs, sampled on the day of the first yellow fever vaccination. CDR3 protein: CASSQERHGANVLTF. The CDR3 bases are TGCGCCAGCAGCCAAGAAAGGCATGGGGCCAACGTCCTGACTTTC.